The 22 T cell receptor beta chains below all came from one sample that was sequenced in a study of technical replicates of blood from several donors. Repertoires were generated with immunoSEQ multiplex PCR, while TCRdb's copy carries only in-frame clones and drops some. The table records about 62,000 clones, roughly 89% of them present only once. Sequenced material: PBMCs. Receptors originate from a human donor in good health. Some clones in this sample may be carry-over from other donors' samples.

The V gene is TRBV10-3, the J gene TRBJ1-2; 8 nucleotides align to TRBD1. The length of the CDR3 is 15 residues. J gave up 5 bases and V 9 bases, and 14 bases lay outside the gene matches. Germline-derived CDR1 and CDR2 are ENHRY and SYGVKD. The CDR3 DNA is TGTGCCATTTCGGCCGCAGGGGGCGCTTTTTATGGCTACACCTTC. Its protein product is CAISAAGGAFYGYTF.

This clone was observed once. The chain is built from TRBV4-3 and TRBJ1-2, with D perhaps matching TRBD1 (5 bases). There are 14 residues in the CDR3. Germline V gene sequence: CDR1 LGHNA, CDR2 YSLEER. V was clipped by 0 bases and J by 2 bases, with 7 bases between them. The CDR3: CASSQDPGNYGYTF. The DNA of the CDR3 is TGCGCCAGCAGCCAAGACCCAGGGAACTATGGCTACACCTTC.

The gene calls are TRBV16 and TRBJ1-6; 7 nucleotides match TRBD1. CDR3 size: 13 residues. Looked up from germline, CDR1 is KGHSY and CDR2 is FQNENV. The J segment lost 9 bases and the V segment lost 4 bases, leaving 3 bases of the junction unmatched. The CDR3 DNA is TGTGCCAGCAGCCTCGGGACAGTTTCACCCCTCCACTTT. Its translation is CASSLGTVSPLHF.

This chain joins TRBV7-3 and TRBJ1-1; D gene unclear. The germline gives CDR1 SGHTA, CDR2 FQGTGA. Trimming removed 1 base at V and 7 bases at J, with 10 bases between. The CDR3 consists of 13 residues. The CDR3 DNA is TGTGCCAGCAGCTTAATTATCGGGAGTGAAGCTTTCTTT. Translating it yields CASSLIIGSEAFF.

V is TRBV12-5 and J is TRBJ2-1, with 13 bases aligning to TRBD2. The germline gives CDR1 LGHNT, CDR2 FRNRAP. The V and J ends lost 5 bases and 0 bases, in that order; junction bases with no gene match: 13. The CDR3 extends over 20 amino acids. CDR3 in amino acids: CASGRSSGLAGPSSYNEQFF. DNA of the CDR3: TGTGCTAGTGGTCGCTCATCGGGACTAGCGGGGCCCAGCTCCTACAATGAGCAGTTCTTC.

This chain uses TRBV19 with TRBJ1-1; D possibly corresponds to TRBD1 (5 bases). CDR3 size: 14 residues. The germline CDR1 and CDR2 sequences are LNHDA and SQIVND (reference sequence). V was trimmed by 5 bases and J by 1 base, leaving 11 bases between them. CDR3 sequence reads: CASSALDRNTEAFF. The CDR3, as DNA: TGTGCCAGTAGTGCGCTAGACAGGAACACTGAAGCTTTCTTT.

The CDR3 nucleotides read TGTGCCAGCAGCTTAGGGACAGGGGGAACATTATGGGATCAGCCCCAGCATTTT. This codes for CASSLGTGGTLWDQPQHF. The rearrangement joins TRBV7-2 to TRBJ1-5, with 10 bases lining up with TRBD1. The CDR3 covers 18 residues. V lost 1 base, J lost 5 bases, and 11 bases stayed unmatched. Germline V gene data show CDR1 as SGHTA and CDR2 as FQGNSA.

The rearrangement uses TRBV5-6 and TRBJ2-5; D may be TRBD1 (6 bases). The germline V gene has CDR1 SGHDT and CDR2 YYEEEE. There are 16 residues in the CDR3. V was trimmed by 4 bases and J by 1 base, leaving 17 bases between them. The CDR3 loop is CASSAIGQTSQETQYF. DNA of the CDR3: TGTGCCAGCAGCGCAATTGGACAGACGTCCCAAGAGACCCAGTACTTC.

V is TRBV10-2 and J is TRBJ2-5, with D perhaps TRBD2 (6 bases). The CDR3 contains 13 residues. Trimming took 6 bases from V and 1 from J, leaving 9 bases between them. The germline CDR1 and CDR2 sequences are WSHSY and SAAADI. CDR3 amino acids: CASSWGGQETQYF. The CDR3 nucleotides read TGCGCCAGCAGCTGGGGAGGCCAAGAGACCCAGTACTTC.

This sequence joins TRBV4-2 and TRBJ2-5; 8 bases are shared with TRBD2. The CDR3 loop spans 15 amino acids. V was clipped by 1 base and J by 3 bases; unmatched bases: 4. CDR1 LGHNA and CDR2 YNFKEQ come from the germline V gene. The CDR3 nucleotides are TGTGCCAGCAGCCAAGGTTATAGCGGGAAAGAGACCCAGTACTTC. Encoded protein: CASSQGYSGKETQYF.

This clone showed up just a few times. CDR3 DNA sequence: TGTGCCAGCTCACCACGAGGGTTTCCGGGAAGTCCCTACGAGCAGTACTTC. It codes for CASSPRGFPGSPYEQYF. The V gene is TRBV18, the J gene TRBJ2-7; perhaps TRBD2 as D (5 bases). The length of the CDR3 is 17 residues. CDR1 is KGHSH and CDR2 is LQKENI in the germline V gene. Trimming shortened V by 1 base and J by 2 bases, and 18 bases separated the two germline ends.

CDR3 residues: CASSLMSRTGYGYTF. The DNA of the CDR3 is TGTGCCAGCAGTTTAATGTCTCGGACAGGGTATGGCTACACCTTC. The chain recombines TRBV28 with TRBJ1-2; 8 positions match TRBD1. The junction had 7 bases not matched to a gene; V was cut back by 2 bases and J by 5 bases. The CDR3 length is 15 residues. Germline CDR1 and CDR2: MDHEN and SYDVKM.

The chain joins TRBV6-5 to TRBJ2-3; a possible D gene is TRBD1 (5 bases). Trimming shortened V by 2 bases and J by 2 bases, and 11 bases separated the two germline ends. The CDR3 is made up of 15 amino acids. Germline lookup yields CDR1 MNHEY and CDR2 SVGAGI. CDR3 DNA: TGTGCCAGCAGTTACGGACATCCCCCCACAGATACGCAGTATTTT. Protein: CASSYGHPPTDTQYF.

In DNA, the CDR3 is TGCGCCAGCAGCCGTAATATTGAGAACTCCTACGAGCAGTACTTC. The encoded protein is CASSRNIENSYEQYF. This chain links TRBV5-1 with TRBJ2-7; D gene unclear. The CDR3 is 15 residues long. CDR1 SGHRS and CDR2 YFSETQ come from the germline V gene. With 4 bases removed from V and 0 bases from J, the gap between germline ends came to 14 bases.

This chain connects TRBV20-1 to TRBJ1-1; D remains unclear. Germline V gene data show CDR1 as DFQATT and CDR2 as SNEGSKA (reference sequence). Trimming cost V 3 bases and J 5 bases, with 7 bases left between them. This CDR3 contains 11 residues. CDR3 protein: CSASPRTEAFF. The CDR3 coding sequence is TGCAGTGCTAGTCCTCGGACTGAAGCTTTCTTT.

The rearrangement links TRBV10-3 to TRBJ2-7; 8 bases fit TRBD2. Germline V lookup: CDR1 ENHRY, CDR2 SYGVKD. The CDR3 has 14 amino acids. Trimming removed 6 bases from V and 2 bases from J; junction bases left unmatched: 6. CDR3 nucleotides: TGTGCCATCAGAACCACTAGCGGAGCCTACGAGCAGTACTTC. The encoded protein is CAIRTTSGAYEQYF.

The chain has TRBV7-2 and TRBJ1-1, with D unresolved. Germline V gene data show CDR1 as SGHTA and CDR2 as FQGNSA. V was pared by 1 base and J by 1 base, with 7 bases between. The CDR3 has 14 residues. The CDR3 region has the DNA TGTGCCAGCAGCTTAGTTATATCGAACACTGAAGCTTTCTTT. As protein: CASSLVISNTEAFF.

CDR3 nucleotide sequence: TGCGCCAGCAGCTTGTGGGGGGATGAGCAGTTCTTC. This translates into CASSLWGDEQFF. V is TRBV5-1 and J is TRBJ2-1; tentative D call: TRBD2 (6 bases). The V gene lost 1 base and the J gene lost 8 bases, with 7 bases spanning the gap. Germline CDR1 is SGHRS and CDR2 is YFSETQ. The CDR3 runs to 12 residues.

The chain uses TRBV6-4 and TRBJ1-2; a possible D gene is TRBD1 (6 bases). Germline V gene data show CDR1 as MRHNA and CDR2 as SNTAGT. CDR3 length equals 15 residues. The V and J ends lost 4 bases and 5 bases respectively, with 17 bases between them. DNA of the CDR3: TGTGCCAGCAGTGCGGACAGCGGACCCCTTTATGGCTACACCTTC. Amino acids: CASSADSGPLYGYTF.

This rearrangement joins TRBV5-1 to TRBJ2-7; 8 nucleotides align to TRBD1. In germline, CDR1 is SGHRS, CDR2 YFSETQ. With 4 bases clipped from V and 7 bases from J, the junction kept 13 bases outside the gene matches. CDR3 length equals 15 residues. The CDR3 reads CASSLGTGDLREQYF. In DNA form, the CDR3 reads TGCGCCAGCAGCCTCGGGACAGGTGACCTACGGGAGCAGTACTTC.

The chain carries TRBV18 and TRBJ1-2; D remains ambiguous. CDR3 length: 13 amino acids. Germline loops: CDR1 KGHSH, CDR2 LQKENI. V shed 3 bases and J shed 8 bases, with 13 bases lying between them. CDR3 nucleotide sequence: TGTGCCAGCTCACCCCGCTTCGAAGCGGGCTACACCTTC. Translation gives CASSPRFEAGYTF.

This clone was seen a handful of times. This chain joins TRBV10-3 and TRBJ1-1; D gene uncertain. CDR1 is ENHRY and CDR2 is SYGVKD in the germline V gene. V lost 0 bases and J lost 7, with 12 bases in between. This CDR3 comprises 14 residues. The CDR3 DNA follows: TGTGCCATCAGTGAGTCGACGACAAGTAGTGAAGCTTTCTTT. Its protein is CAISESTTSSEAFF.